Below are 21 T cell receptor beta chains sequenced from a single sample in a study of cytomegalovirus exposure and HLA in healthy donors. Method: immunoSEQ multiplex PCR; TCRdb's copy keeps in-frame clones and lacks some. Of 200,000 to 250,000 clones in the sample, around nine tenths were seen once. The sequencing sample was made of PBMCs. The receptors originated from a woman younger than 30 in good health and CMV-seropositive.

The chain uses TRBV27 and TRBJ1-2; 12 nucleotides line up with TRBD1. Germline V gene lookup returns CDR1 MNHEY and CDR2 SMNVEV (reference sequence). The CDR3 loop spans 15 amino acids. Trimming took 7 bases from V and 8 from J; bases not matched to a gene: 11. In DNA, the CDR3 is TGTGCCAGCACCCCCCTGGGACAGGGGGCAGGAGGCTACACCTTC. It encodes CASTPLGQGAGGYTF.

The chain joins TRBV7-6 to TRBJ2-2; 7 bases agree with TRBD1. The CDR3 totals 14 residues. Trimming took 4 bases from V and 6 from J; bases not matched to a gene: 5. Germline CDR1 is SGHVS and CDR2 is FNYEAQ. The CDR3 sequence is CASSSNQGAGELFF. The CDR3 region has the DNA TGTGCCAGCAGCTCCAACCAGGGGGCCGGGGAGCTGTTTTTT.

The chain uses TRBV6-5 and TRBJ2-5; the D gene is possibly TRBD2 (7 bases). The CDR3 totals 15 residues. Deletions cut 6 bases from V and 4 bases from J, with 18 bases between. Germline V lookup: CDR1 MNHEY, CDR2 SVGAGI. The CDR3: CASSTQGGGPETQYF. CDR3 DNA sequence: TGTGCCAGCAGCACACAAGGGGGGGGGCCAGAGACCCAGTACTTC.

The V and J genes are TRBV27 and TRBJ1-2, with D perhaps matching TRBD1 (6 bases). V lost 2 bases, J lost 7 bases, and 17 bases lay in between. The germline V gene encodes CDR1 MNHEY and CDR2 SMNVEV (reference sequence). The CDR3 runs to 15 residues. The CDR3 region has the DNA TGTGCCAGCAGTTTACAGGGGATGGAGATGGGTGGCTACACCTTC. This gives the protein CASSLQGMEMGGYTF.

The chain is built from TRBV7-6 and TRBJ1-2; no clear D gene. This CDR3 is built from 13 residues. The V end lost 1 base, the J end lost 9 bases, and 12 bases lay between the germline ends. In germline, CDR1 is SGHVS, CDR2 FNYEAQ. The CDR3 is CASSLGQRSRYTF. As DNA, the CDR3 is TGTGCCAGCAGCTTAGGTCAACGGAGCCGCTACACCTTC.

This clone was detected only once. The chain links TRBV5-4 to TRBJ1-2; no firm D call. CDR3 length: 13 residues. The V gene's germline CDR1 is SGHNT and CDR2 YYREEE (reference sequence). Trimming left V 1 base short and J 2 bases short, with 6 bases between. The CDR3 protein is CASSLSGNYGYTF. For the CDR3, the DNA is TGTGCCAGCAGCTTGTCGGGGAACTATGGCTACACCTTC.

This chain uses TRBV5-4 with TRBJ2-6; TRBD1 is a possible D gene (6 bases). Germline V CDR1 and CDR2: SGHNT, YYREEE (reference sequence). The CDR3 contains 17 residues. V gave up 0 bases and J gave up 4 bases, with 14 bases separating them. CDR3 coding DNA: TGTGCCAGCAGCTTGGATGGACAGCTGCCCGGGGCCAACGTCCTGACTTTC. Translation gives CASSLDGQLPGANVLTF.

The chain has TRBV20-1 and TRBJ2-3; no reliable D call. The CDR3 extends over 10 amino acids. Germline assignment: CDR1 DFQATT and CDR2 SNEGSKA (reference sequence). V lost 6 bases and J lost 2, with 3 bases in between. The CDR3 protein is CSAHTDTQYF. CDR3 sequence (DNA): TGCAGTGCCCACACAGATACGCAGTATTTT.

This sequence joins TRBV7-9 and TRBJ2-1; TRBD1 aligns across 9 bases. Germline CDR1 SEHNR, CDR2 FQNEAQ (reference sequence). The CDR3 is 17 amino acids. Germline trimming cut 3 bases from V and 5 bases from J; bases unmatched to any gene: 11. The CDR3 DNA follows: TGTGCCAGCAGCTTCCCTGCAACAGGGGGCACCGACAATGAGCAGTTCTTC. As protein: CASSFPATGGTDNEQFF.

For the CDR3, the DNA is TGTGCCAGCGACTCGGCCGCGAGCAATCAGCCCCAGCATTTT. Protein: CASDSAASNQPQHF. The chain employs TRBV28 and TRBJ1-5, with D unresolved. There are 14 residues in the CDR3. V shed 8 bases and J shed 1 base, with 12 bases lying between them. Germline V gene lookup returns CDR1 MDHEN and CDR2 SYDVKM.

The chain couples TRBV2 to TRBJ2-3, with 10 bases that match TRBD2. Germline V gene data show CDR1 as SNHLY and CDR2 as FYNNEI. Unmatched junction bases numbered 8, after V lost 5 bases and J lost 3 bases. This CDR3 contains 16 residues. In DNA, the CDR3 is TGTGCCAGCAGTTTCCTAGCGGGAGAGGGAACAGATACGCAGTATTTT. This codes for CASSFLAGEGTDTQYF.

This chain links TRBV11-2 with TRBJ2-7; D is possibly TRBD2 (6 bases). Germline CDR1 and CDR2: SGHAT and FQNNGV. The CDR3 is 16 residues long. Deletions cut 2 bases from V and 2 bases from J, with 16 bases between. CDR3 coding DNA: TGTGCCAGCAGCTTACAAGAGGTCGGGGGACCCTACGAGCAGTACTTC. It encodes CASSLQEVGGPYEQYF.

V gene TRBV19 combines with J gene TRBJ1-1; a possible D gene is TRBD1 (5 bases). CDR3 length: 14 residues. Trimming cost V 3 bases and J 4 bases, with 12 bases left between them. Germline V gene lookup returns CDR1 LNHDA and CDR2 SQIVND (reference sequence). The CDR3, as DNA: TGTGCCAGTAGTATGAGCAGGGAATTCACTGAAGCTTTCTTT. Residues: CASSMSREFTEAFF.

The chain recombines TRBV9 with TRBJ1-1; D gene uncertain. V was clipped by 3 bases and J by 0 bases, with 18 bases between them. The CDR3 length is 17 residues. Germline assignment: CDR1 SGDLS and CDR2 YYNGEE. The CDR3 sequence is CASSAVSFSYMNTEAFF. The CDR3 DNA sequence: TGTGCCAGCAGCGCTGTTAGCTTCAGTTACATGAACACTGAAGCTTTCTTT.

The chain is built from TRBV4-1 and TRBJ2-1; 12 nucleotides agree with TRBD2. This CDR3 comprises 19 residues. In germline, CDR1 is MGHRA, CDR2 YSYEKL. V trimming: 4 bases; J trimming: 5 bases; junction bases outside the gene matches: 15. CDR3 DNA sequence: TGCGCCAGCAGCCCGGAGGGGACTAGCGGGTTTCTTCTAAACAATGAGCAGTTCTTC. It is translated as CASSPEGTSGFLLNNEQFF.

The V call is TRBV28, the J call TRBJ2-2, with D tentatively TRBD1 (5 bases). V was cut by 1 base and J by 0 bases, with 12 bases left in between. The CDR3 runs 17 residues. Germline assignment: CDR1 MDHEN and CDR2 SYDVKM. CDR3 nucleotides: TGTGCCAGCAGTTTATCGGTAGGGGCCTCGAACACCGGGGAGCTGTTTTTT. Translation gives CASSLSVGASNTGELFF.

CDR3 sequence (DNA): TGTGCCAGCAGTTCTGGACAGGGGAACACTGAAGCTTTCTTT. Encoded protein: CASSSGQGNTEAFF. The rearrangement uses TRBV28 and TRBJ1-1, with 8 bases lining up with TRBD1. CDR3 length: 14 residues. Trimming at V came to 4 bases and at J to 1 base, leaving 2 bases not matched to a gene. From germline, CDR1 is MDHEN and CDR2 SYDVKM.

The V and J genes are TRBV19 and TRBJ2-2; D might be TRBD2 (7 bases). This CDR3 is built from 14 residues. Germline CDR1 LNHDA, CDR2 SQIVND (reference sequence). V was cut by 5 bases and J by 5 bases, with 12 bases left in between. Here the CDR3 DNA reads TGTGCCAGTAGTGGGGGGGCTAGTACCGGGGAGCTGTTTTTT. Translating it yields CASSGGASTGELFF.

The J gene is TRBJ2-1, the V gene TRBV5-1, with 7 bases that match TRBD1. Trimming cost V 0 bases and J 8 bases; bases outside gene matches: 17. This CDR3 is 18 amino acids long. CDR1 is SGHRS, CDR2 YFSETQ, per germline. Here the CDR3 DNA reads TGCGCCAGCAGCTTGGAGGGCAGGGGGATGTTGGGTGTTCATGAGCAGTTCTTC. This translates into CASSLEGRGMLGVHEQFF.

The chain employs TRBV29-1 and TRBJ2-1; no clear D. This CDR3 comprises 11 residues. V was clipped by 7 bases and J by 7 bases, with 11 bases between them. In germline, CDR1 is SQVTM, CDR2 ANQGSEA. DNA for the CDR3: TGCAGCGGCGGATGGAGAAATGAGCAGTTCTTC. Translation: CSGGWRNEQFF.

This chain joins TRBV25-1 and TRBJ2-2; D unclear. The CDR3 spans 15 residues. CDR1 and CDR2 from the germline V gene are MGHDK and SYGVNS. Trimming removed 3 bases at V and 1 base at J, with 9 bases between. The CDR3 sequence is CASSDFGVNTGELFF. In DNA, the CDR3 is TGTGCCAGCAGTGATTTCGGAGTGAACACCGGGGAGCTGTTTTTT.